The entry that follows covers one T cell receptor (beta chain) sequence. Its antigen remains unidentified. The germline gives CDR1 SGHAT, CDR2 FQNNGV. Between the trimmed V and J ends, which lost 1 base and 3 bases, there was a span of 6 bases. This CDR3 is 13 amino acids long. TCRdb reanalysed the reads using MiXCR and keeps one entry per CDR3 protein. The sample records 150,000 to 200,000 distinct CDR3 sequences, about 30% being singletons. This sample is part of a study of T cell repertoires in cytomegalovirus infection. Study in general: From public TCR beta signatures came an indication of both CMV infection and matching HLA type.

Study-wide findings and caveats: It was HLA-C-restricted CMV-specific TCR beta clonotypes that dominated the response ex vivo.

Source material: PBMCs. The chain recombines TRBV11-2 with TRBJ1-1; D not certain. This clonotype was sampled from a human donor in good health (CMV status not recorded). Some clones in this sample may be carry-over from other donors' samples. CDR3 amino acids: CASSLGVYTEAFF. For the CDR3, the DNA is TGTGCCAGCAGCTTAGGTGTTTACACTGAAGCTTTCTTT.